This TCR beta chain was recorded in a study of CD8 T cells in Susac syndrome. The J segment lost 0 bases and the V segment lost 4 bases, leaving 3 bases of the junction unmatched. Per the germline V gene, CDR1 is SQVTM and CDR2 is ANQGSEA. The CDR3 length is 15 residues. TCR beta was sequenced from blood CD8+ and CD4+ T cells. The multiple sclerosis control cohort comprised treatment-naive individuals presenting with stable or active relapsing-remitting disease. RNA in amounts of about 0.5 to 1 ug was reverse transcribed with random hexamers. Across 54 Vbeta and 13 Jbeta, TCR beta CDR3 was amplified with immunoSEQ multiplex PCR. TCRdb reprocessed the immunoSEQ multiplex PCR reads via MiXCR and lists one record per CDR3 protein. The sample lists more than 250,000 distinct CDR3 sequences, about 91% occurring once.

The material sequenced was CD4+ T cells from PBMCs. This sequence was found in a human donor with multiple sclerosis. V is TRBV29-1 and J is TRBJ2-3, with 11 bases matching TRBD2. CDR3 bases: TGCAGCGTTGGACTAGCGGGGAGTAGCACAGATACGCAGTATTTT. This sequence encodes CSVGLAGSSTDTQYF.